Reported below is one T cell receptor (beta chain). Its specificity is unknown. Sequencing was designed to attain a depth spanning 1 in 200,000 to 1 in 1 million T cells. Clones were sequenced by immunoSEQ multiplex PCR, and TCRdb holds only the in-frame ones, with some missing. Among roughly 160,000 clones listed, less than 85% were seen once. Germline loops: CDR1 LNHNV, CDR2 YYDKDF (reference sequence). With 1 base clipped from V and 0 bases from J, the junction kept 9 bases outside the gene matches. This CDR3 spans 18 amino acids. This record comes from a study of cytotoxic CD8 clonotypes in ibrutinib-treated CLL. The wider study: Investigators collected response samples after a median 12 months of treatment, range 6 to 36.

The study's findings and limits: At progression, clonality fell back toward baseline after rising at ibrutinib response.

This TCR was recovered from a human donor with chronic lymphocytic leukemia. Material: PBMCs, obtained after 24 months of ibrutinib treatment. The chain has TRBV15 and TRBJ2-7; 10 nucleotides align to TRBD2. The CDR3 DNA follows: TGTGCCACCAGCAGAGGGACTAGCGGAGCTCCCTTCTCCTACGAGCAGTACTTC. This codes for CATSRGTSGAPFSYEQYF.